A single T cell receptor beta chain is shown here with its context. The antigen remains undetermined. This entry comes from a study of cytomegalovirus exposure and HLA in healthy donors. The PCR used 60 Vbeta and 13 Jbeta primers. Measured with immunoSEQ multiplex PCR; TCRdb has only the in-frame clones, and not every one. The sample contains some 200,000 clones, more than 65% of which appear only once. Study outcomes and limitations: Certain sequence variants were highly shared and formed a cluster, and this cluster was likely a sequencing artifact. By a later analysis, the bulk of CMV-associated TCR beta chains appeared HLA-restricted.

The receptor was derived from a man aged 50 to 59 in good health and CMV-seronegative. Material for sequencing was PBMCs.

This CDR3 is CASRTGAGESQPQHF. CDR3 DNA: TGTGCCAGTAGGACTGGGGCAGGGGAAAGTCAGCCCCAGCATTTT. J is TRBJ1-5 and V is TRBV19, with D possibly matching TRBD1 (6 bases). Germline V gene sequence: CDR1 LNHDA, CDR2 SQIVND (reference sequence). Trimming took off 6 bases at V and 6 bases at J, with 18 bases between the two ends. The CDR3 is 15 residues long.